One and the same sample provided the 6 T cell receptor beta chains below, sequenced in a study of blood T cell repertoires in COVID-19. Measured with immunoSEQ multiplex PCR; TCRdb has only the in-frame clones, and not every one. The sample lists about 300,000 clones, about 90% seen once, with 1.5% in the top ten. Sequences were obtained from peripheral blood. These receptors were obtained from a woman between 40 and 55 years old who had recovered from COVID-19.

This CDR3 is CASSIETGAGYGYTF. Here the CDR3 DNA reads TGTGCCAGTAGTATAGAAACAGGGGCGGGCTATGGCTACACCTTC. The rearrangement uses TRBV19 and TRBJ1-2; TRBD1 agrees at 7 bases. Trimming removed 0 bases from V and 4 bases from J; junction bases left unmatched: 5. The germline gives CDR1 LNHDA, CDR2 SQIVND (reference sequence). The CDR3 is 15 residues long.

This chain links TRBV15 with TRBJ2-3; 10 nucleotides align to TRBD2. The CDR3 runs 17 residues. Losses at the gene ends were 0 bases for V and 4 bases for J; bases not matched to a gene: 7. From germline, CDR1 is LNHNV and CDR2 YYDKDF (reference sequence). CDR3 bases: TGTGCCACCAGCAGAGATCTCGCTAGCGGGGGCTCAGATACGCAGTATTTT. It encodes CATSRDLASGGSDTQYF.

The chain recombines TRBV4-1 with TRBJ2-1; 11 bases align to TRBD2. The CDR3 loop spans 16 amino acids. Germline V gives CDR1 MGHRA, CDR2 YSYEKL. V trimming: 3 bases; J trimming: 8 bases; junction bases outside the gene matches: 9. The CDR3 spells CASSQSRGTSGDEQFF. DNA of the CDR3: TGCGCCAGCAGCCAGAGCCGGGGGACTAGCGGCGATGAGCAGTTCTTC.

The rearrangement uses TRBV5-4 and TRBJ1-2, with 10 bases identical to TRBD1. The CDR3 is 16 residues long. V was pared by 4 bases and J by 4 bases, with 10 bases of the junction left unmatched. Per germline, CDR1 SGHNT and CDR2 YYREEE (reference sequence). The CDR3 DNA reads as TGTGCCAGCAGCGACAGGACAGGGGGATATGGCTATGGCTACACCTTC. Residues: CASSDRTGGYGYGYTF. Together with reference TRBV5-4 and TRBJ1-2, the CDR3 gives the full variable domain: ETGVTQSPTHLIKTRGQQVTLRCSSQSGHNTVSWYQQALGQGPQFIFQYYREEENGRGNFPPRFSGLQFPNYSSELNVNALELDDSALYLCASSDRTGGYGYGYTFGSGTRLTVV.

This clone was seen a few times. V gene TRBV5-1 combines with J gene TRBJ1-3; D is unclear. Germline CDR1 and CDR2: SGHRS and YFSETQ. Trimming stripped 3 bases from V and 0 bases from J, with 13 bases between. The CDR3 is 16 residues long. Written as DNA, the CDR3 is TGCGCCAGCAGCTCGGGTCCCCAAGGCTCTGGAAACACCATATATTTT. Translating gives CASSSGPQGSGNTIYF.

The chain has TRBV5-1 and TRBJ2-3; 8 bases align to TRBD1. Germline trimming cut 4 bases from V and 4 bases from J; bases unmatched to any gene: 5. This CDR3 has 14 residues. Germline CDR1 SGHRS, CDR2 YFSETQ. DNA of the CDR3: TGCGCCAGCAGCCACGGACAGGGAGCAGATACGCAGTATTTT. Translated: CASSHGQGADTQYF.